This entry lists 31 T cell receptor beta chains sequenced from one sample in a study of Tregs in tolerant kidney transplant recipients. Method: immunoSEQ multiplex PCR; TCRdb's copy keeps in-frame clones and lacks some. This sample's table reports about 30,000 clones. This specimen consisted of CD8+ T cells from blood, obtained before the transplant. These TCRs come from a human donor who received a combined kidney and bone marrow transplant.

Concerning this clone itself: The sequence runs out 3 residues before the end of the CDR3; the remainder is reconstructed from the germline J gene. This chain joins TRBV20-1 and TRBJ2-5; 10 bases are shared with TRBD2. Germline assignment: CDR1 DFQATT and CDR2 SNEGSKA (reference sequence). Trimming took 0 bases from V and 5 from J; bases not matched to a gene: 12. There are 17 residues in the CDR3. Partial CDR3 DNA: TGCAGTGCTAGAGATAAGGGCCTAGCGGGAGTAGAGGAGACC. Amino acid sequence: CSARDKGLAGVEET. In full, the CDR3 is CSARDKGLAGVEETQYF.

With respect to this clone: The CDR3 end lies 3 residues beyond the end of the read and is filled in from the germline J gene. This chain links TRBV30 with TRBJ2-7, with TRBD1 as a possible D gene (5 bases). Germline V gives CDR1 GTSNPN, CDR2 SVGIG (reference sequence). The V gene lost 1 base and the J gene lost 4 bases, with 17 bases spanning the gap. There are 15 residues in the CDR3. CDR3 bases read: TGTGCCTGGAGTGGTTCCTCAGGGAAGGTGTACGAG. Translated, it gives CAWSGSSGKVYE. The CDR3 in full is CAWSGSSGKVYEQYF.

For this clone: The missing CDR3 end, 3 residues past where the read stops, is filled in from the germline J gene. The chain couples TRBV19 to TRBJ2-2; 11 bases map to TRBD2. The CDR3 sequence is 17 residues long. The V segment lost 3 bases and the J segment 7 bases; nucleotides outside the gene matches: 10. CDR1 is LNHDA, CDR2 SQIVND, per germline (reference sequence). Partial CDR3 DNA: TGTGCCAGTAGTATGGCTGGGCTAGCGGGAGGAGGCGGGGAG. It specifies CASSMAGLAGGGGE. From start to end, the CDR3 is CASSMAGLAGGGGELFF.

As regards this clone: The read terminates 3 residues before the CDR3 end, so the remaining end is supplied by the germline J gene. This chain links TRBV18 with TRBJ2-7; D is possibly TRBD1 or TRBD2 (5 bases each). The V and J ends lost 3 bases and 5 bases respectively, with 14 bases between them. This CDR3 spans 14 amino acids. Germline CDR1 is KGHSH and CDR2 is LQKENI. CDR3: CASSPRRQGDEQYF. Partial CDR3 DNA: TGTGCCAGCTCACCCCGACGCCAGGGAGACGAG.

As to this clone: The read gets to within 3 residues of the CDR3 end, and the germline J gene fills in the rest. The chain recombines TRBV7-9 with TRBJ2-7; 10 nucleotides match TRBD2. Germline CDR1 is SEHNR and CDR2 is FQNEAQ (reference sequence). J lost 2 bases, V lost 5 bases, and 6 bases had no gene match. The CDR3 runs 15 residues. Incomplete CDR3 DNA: TGTGCCAGCAGCCCCCGGACTAGCGGACCCTACGAG. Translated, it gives CASSPRTSGPYE. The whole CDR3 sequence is CASSPRTSGPYEQYF.

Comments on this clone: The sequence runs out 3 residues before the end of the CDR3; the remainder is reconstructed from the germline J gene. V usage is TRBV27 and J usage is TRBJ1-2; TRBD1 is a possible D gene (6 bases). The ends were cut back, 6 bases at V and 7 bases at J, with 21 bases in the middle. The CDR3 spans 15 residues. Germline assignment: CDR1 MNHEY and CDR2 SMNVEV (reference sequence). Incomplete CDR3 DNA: TGTGCCAGCAGCCCCGGGGCAGGGGCTTTCGGTGGC. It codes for CASSPGAGAFGG. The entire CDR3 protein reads CASSPGAGAFGGYTF.

The sequenced CDR3 bases are TGTGCCAGCTCATCCCCGACTAGCGGGAGTGCCGGGGAG. This sequence encodes CASSSPTSGSAGE. The whole CDR3 region reads CASSSPTSGSAGELFF. The rearrangement links TRBV18 to TRBJ2-2; 12 bases fit TRBD2. The read halts 3 residues ahead of the CDR3 end, with the missing end drawn from the germline J gene. Germline V gene sequence: CDR1 KGHSH, CDR2 LQKENI. The junction had 7 bases not matched to a gene; V was cut back by 5 bases and J by 6 bases. The CDR3 totals 16 residues.

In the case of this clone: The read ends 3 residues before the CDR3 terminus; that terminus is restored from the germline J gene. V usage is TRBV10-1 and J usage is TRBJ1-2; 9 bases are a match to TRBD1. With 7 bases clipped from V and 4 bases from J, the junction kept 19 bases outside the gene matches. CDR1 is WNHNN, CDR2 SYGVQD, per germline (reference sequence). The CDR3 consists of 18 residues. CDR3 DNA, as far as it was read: TGCGCCAGCACCAACCGGGACAGGGCCCTCGTAGCTTCCTATGGC. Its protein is CASTNRDRALVASYG. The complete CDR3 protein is CASTNRDRALVASYGYTF.

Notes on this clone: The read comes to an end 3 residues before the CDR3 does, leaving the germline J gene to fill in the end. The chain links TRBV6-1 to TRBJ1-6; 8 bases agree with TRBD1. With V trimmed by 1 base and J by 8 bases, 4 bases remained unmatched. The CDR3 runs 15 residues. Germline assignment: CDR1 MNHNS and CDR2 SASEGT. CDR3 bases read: TGTGCCAGCAGTGAAGGACAGGGGAACCATTCACCC. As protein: CASSEGQGNHSP. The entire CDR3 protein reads CASSEGQGNHSPLHF.

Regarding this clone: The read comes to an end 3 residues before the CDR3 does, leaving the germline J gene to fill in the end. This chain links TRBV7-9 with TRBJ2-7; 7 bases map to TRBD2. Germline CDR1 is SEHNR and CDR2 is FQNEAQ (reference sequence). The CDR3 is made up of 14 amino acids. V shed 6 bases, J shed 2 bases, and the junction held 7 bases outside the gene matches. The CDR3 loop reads CASSPLADPYEQYF. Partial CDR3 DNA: TGTGCCAGCAGTCCTCTAGCGGACCCCTACGAG. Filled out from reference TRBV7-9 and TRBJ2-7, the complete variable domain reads DTGVSQNPRHKITKRGQNVTFRCDPISEHNRLYWYRQTLGQGPEFLTYFQNEAQLEKSRLLSDRFSAERPKGSFSTLEIQRTEQGDSAMYLCASSPLADPYEQYFGPGTRLTVT.

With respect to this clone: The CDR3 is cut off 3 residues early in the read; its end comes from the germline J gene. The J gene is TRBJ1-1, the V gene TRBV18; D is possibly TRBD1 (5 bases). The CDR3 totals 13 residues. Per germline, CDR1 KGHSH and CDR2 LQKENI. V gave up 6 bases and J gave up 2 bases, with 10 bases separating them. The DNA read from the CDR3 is TGTGCCAGCTCCCTGGACACCAACACTGAA. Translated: CASSLDTNTE. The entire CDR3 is CASSLDTNTEAFF.

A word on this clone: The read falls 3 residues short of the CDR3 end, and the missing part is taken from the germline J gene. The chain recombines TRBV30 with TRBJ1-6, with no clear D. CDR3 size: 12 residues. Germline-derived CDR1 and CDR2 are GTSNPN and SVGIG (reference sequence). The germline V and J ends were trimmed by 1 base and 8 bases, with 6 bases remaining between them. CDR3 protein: CAWSAGDSPLHF. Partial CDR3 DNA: TGTGCCTGGAGTGCCGGGGATTCACCC.

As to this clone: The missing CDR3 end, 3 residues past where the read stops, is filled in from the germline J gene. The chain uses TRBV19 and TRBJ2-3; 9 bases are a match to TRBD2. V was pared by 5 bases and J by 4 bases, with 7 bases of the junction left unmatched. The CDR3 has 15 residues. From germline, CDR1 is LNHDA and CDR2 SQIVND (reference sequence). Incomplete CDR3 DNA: TGTGCCAGTAGTCCTAGGACTAGCGAAGCAGATACG. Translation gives CASSPRTSEADT. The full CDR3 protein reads CASSPRTSEADTQYF.

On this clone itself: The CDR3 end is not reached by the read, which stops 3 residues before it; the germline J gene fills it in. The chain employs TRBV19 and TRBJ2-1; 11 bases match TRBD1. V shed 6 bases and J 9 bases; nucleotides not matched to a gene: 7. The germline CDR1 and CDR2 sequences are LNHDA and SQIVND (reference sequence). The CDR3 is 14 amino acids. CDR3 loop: CASSPGTGGFEQFF. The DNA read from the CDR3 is TGTGCCAGTAGCCCCGGGACAGGGGGTTTTGAG.

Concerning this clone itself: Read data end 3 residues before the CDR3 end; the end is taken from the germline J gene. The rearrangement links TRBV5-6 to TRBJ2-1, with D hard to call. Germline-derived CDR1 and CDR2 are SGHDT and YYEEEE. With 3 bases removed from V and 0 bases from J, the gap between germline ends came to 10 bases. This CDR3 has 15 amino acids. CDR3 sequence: CASSSDTASYNEQFF. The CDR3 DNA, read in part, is TGTGCCAGCAGCTCCGACACCGCCTCCTACAATGAG.

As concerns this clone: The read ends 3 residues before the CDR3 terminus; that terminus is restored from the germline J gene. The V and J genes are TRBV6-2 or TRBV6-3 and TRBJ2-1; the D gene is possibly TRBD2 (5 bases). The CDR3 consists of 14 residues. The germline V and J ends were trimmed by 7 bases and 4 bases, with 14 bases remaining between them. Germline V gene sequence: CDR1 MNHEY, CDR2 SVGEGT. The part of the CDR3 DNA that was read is TGTGCCAGCAATTTACTAGGCTTGTACAATGAG. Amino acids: CASNLLGLYNE. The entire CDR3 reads CASNLLGLYNEQFF.

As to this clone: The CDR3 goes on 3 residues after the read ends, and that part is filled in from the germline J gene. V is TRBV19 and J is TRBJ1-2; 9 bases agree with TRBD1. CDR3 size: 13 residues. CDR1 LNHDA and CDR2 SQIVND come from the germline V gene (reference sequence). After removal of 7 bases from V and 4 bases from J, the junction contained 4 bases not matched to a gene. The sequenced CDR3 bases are TGTGCCAGTAACCCGGGACAGGGCTATGGC. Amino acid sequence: CASNPGQGYG. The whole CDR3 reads CASNPGQGYGYTF.

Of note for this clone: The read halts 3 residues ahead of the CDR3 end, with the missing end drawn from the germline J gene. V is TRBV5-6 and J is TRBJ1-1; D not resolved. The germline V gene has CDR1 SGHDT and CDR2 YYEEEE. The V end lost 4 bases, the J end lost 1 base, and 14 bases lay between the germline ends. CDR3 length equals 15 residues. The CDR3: CASSLVWAPNTEAFF. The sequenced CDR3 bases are TGTGCCAGCAGCCTCGTTTGGGCGCCGAACACTGAA.

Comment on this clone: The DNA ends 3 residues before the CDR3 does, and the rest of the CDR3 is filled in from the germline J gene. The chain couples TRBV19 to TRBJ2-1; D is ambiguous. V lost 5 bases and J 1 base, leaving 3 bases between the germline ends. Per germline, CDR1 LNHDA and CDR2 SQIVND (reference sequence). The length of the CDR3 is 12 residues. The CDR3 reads CASSLSYNEQFF. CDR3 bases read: TGTGCCAGTAGTTTATCCTACAATGAG.

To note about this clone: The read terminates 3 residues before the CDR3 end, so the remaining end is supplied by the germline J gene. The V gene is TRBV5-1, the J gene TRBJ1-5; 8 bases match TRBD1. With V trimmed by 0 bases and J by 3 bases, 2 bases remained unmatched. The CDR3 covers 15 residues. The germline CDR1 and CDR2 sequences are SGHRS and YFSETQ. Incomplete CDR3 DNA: TGCGCCAGCAGCTTGGGGACAGGGCTCAATCAGCCC. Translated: CASSLGTGLNQP. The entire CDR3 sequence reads CASSLGTGLNQPQHF.

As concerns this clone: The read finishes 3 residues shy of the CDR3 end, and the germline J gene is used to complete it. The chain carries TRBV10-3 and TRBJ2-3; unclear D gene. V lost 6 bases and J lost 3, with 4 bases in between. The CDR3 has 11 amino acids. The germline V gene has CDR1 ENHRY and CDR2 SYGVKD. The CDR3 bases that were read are TGTGCCATCAGGCAGACAGATACG. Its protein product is CAIRQTDT. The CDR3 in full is CAIRQTDTQYF.

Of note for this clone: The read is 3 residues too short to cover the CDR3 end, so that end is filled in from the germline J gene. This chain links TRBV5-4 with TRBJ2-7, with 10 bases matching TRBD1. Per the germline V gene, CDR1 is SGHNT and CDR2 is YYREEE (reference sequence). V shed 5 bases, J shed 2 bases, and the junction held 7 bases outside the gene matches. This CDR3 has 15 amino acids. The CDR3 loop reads CASRQGTGETYEQYF. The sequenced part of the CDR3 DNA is TGTGCCAGCAGACAAGGGACAGGGGAGACCTACGAG. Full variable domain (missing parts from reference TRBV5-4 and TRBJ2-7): ETGVTQSPTHLIKTRGQQVTLRCSSQSGHNTVSWYQQALGQGPQFIFQYYREEENGRGNFPPRFSGLQFPNYSSELNVNALELDDSALYLCASRQGTGETYEQYFGPGTRLTVT.

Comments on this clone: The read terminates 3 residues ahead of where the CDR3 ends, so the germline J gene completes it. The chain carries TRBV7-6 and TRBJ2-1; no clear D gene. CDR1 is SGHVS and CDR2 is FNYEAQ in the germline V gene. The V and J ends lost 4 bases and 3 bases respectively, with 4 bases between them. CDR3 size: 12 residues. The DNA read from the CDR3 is TGTGCCAGCAGCTCTAACTACAATGAG. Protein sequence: CASSSNYNE. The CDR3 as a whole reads CASSSNYNEQFF.

Here the CDR3 reads CSAPGTSGDYEQYF. The sequenced part of the CDR3 DNA is TGCAGTGCCCCAGGGACTAGCGGGGACTACGAG. This sequence joins TRBV20-1 and TRBJ2-7; 13 bases align to TRBD2. The read terminates 3 residues before the CDR3 end, so the remaining end is supplied by the germline J gene. The junction had 5 bases not matched to a gene; V was cut back by 6 bases and J by 3 bases. In germline, CDR1 is DFQATT, CDR2 SNEGSKA (reference sequence). This CDR3 has 14 residues.

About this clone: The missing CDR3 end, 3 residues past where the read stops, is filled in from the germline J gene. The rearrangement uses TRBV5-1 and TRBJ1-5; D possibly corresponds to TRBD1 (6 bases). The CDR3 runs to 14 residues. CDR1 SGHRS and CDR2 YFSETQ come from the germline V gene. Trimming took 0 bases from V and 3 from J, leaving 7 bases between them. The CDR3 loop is CASSLGTDNQPQHF. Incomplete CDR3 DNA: TGCGCCAGCAGCTTGGGGACAGACAATCAGCCC. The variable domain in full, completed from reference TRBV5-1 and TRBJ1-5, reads KAGVTQTPRYLIKTRGQQVTLSCSPISGHRSVSWYQQTPGQGLQFLFEYFSETQRNKGNFPGRFSGRQFSNSRSEMNVSTLELGDSALYLCASSLGTDNQPQHFGDGTRLSIL.

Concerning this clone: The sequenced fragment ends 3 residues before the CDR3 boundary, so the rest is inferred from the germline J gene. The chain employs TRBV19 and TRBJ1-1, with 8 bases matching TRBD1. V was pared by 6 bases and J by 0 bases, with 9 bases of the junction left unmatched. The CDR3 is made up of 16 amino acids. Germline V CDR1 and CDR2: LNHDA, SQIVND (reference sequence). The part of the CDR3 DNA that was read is TGTGCCAGTAGGTCCGGGACAGGAGGCCTGAACACTGAA. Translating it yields CASRSGTGGLNTE. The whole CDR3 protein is CASRSGTGGLNTEAFF.

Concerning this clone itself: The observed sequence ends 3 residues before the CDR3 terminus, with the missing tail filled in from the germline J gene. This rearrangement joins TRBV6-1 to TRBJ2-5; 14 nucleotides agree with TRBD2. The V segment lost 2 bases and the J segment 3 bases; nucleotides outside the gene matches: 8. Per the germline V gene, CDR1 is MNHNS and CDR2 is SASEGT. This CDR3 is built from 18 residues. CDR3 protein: CASSEHGLAGGKKETQYF. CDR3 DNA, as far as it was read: TGTGCCAGCAGTGAACATGGACTAGCGGGAGGAAAGAAAGAGACC.

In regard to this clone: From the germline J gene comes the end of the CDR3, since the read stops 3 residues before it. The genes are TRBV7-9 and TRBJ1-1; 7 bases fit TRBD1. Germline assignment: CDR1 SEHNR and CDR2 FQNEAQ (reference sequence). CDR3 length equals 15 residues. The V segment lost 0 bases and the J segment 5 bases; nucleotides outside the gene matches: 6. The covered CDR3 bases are TGTGCCAGCAGCTTAGCCGGGCAGGGGGAAACTGAA. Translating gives CASSLAGQGETE. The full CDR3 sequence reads CASSLAGQGETEAFF.

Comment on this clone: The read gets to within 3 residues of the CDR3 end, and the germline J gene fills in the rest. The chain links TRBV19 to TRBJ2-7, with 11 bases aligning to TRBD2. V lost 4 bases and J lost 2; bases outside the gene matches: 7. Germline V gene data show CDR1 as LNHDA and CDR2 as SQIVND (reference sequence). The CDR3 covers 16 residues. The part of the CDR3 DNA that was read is TGTGCCAGTAGTACCACCTTGGGACTAGCGGCCTACGAG. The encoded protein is CASSTTLGLAAYE. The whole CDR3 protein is CASSTTLGLAAYEQYF.

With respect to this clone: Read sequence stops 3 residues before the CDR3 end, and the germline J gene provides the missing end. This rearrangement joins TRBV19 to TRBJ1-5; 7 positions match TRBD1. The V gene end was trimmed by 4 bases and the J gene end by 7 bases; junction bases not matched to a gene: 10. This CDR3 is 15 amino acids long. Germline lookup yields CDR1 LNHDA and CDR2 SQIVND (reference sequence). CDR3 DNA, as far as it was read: TGTGCCAGTAGTACGTCGACAGGGACCAAACAGCCC. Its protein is CASSTSTGTKQP. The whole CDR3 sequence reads CASSTSTGTKQPQHF.

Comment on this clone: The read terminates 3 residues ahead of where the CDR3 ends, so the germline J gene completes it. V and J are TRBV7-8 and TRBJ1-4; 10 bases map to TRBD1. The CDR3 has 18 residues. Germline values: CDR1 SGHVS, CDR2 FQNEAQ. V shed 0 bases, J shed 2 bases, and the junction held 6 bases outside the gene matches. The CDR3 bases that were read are TGTGCCAGCAGCTTAGCTCGGACAGGGGGTTTTACTAATGAAAAA. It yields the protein CASSLARTGGFTNEK. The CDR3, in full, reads CASSLARTGGFTNEKLFF. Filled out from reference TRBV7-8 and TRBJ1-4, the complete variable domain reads GAGVSQSPRYKVAKRGQDVALRCDPISGHVSLFWYQQALGQGPEFLTYFQNEAQLDKSGLPSDRFFAERPEGSVSTLKIQRTQQEDSAVYLCASSLARTGGFTNEKLFFGSGTQLSVL.